These 24 T cell receptor beta chains were sequenced from one sample in a study of spatial heterogeneity in lung cancer (dated by TCRdb to the late 2010s). Antigens of these TCRs are unknown. Library method: 5' RACE. Sequenced on a NextSeq 500. Using fastp at Q25 and MiXCR, TCRdb reprocessed the public reads and kept productive beta chains. CDR3 protein sequences are deduplicated, and each keeps its most common genes and DNA. Recorded for this sample are about 7,900 distinct CDR3 sequences; around 6.3% of them occurred a single time. The top ten constitute about 18% of the sample. The time point label, as the study defines it: sample taken at primary tumor resection. The research as a whole found: The tumor nonsynonymous mutation count correlated with the number of expanded intratumoral alpha and beta TCRs.

This material consisted of lung tumor tissue, taken at surgery. These receptor sequences come from a female donor with early-stage non-small cell lung cancer.

By share, this clonotype counts as medium-sized. The rearrangement joins TRBV7-6 to TRBJ2-7; D unresolved. This CDR3 spans 12 amino acids. Trimming shortened V by 5 bases and J by 7 bases, and 12 bases separated the two germline ends. Per the germline V gene, CDR1 is SGHVS and CDR2 is FNYEAQ. The chain's CDR3 is CASSLELGEQYF. CDR3 nucleotide sequence: TGTGCCAGCAGCCTAGAGCTGGGGGAGCAGTACTTC.

The sample holds many counts of this clonotype. This chain joins TRBV7-3 and TRBJ2-2, with TRBD2 as a possible D gene (6 bases). V was clipped by 3 bases and J by 4 bases, with 15 bases between them. The CDR3 contains 16 residues. Germline loops: CDR1 SGHTA, CDR2 FQGTGA. The CDR3 region is CASSFGAQAGTGELFF. The CDR3, as DNA: TGTGCCAGCAGCTTTGGGGCTCAAGCGGGCACCGGGGAGCTGTTTTTT.

This clonotype was detected only a few times. V usage is TRBV4-2 and J usage is TRBJ2-3; TRBD2 matches at 10 bases. Germline V gene data show CDR1 as LGHNA and CDR2 as YNFKEQ. Trimming at V came to 0 bases and at J to 1 base, leaving 7 bases not matched to a gene. The length of the CDR3 is 18 residues. CDR3: CASSQETSGTPRTDTQYF. CDR3 in DNA: TGTGCCAGCAGCCAAGAAACTAGCGGGACTCCTCGCACAGATACGCAGTATTTT.

There are many counts of this clonotype. The chain uses TRBV20-1 and TRBJ1-1; tentatively, D is TRBD1 (5 bases). The germline V and J ends were trimmed by 6 bases and 1 base, with 21 bases remaining between them. Germline V lookup: CDR1 DFQATT, CDR2 SNEGSKA (reference sequence). This CDR3 spans 16 amino acids. The CDR3 is CSAVAARAGRNTEAFF. In DNA, the CDR3 is TGCAGTGCGGTAGCGGCTAGGGCAGGGAGGAACACTGAAGCTTTCTTT.

This clonotype was counted many times. The V and J genes are TRBV6-5 and TRBJ1-2; no firm D call. Between the trimmed V and J ends, which lost 0 bases and 2 bases, there was a span of 10 bases. The germline V gene encodes CDR1 MNHEY and CDR2 SVGAGI. This CDR3 has 15 amino acids. CDR3 sequence: CASSYSTQRNYGYTF. The CDR3 bases are TGTGCCAGCAGTTACTCGACCCAGAGGAACTATGGCTACACCTTC.

V is TRBV30 and J is TRBJ1-1; 7 bases align to TRBD1. This CDR3 contains 13 residues. The germline V gene encodes CDR1 GTSNPN and CDR2 SVGIG (reference sequence). Trimming removed 1 base from V and 5 bases from J; junction bases left unmatched: 4. CDR3 nucleotide sequence: TGTGCCTGGAGTGGAAAACAGGGGACTGAAGCTTTCTTT. It is translated as CAWSGKQGTEAFF.

Judged by abundance, this clonotype is medium-sized. CDR3 amino acids: CASSPPPPLRYGYTF. CDR3 DNA: TGTGCCAGCAGCCCACCTCCCCCGCTGAGGTATGGCTACACCTTC. The chain uses TRBV3-1 and TRBJ1-2; the D is unclear. The V end was cut by 4 bases, the J end by 5 bases, with 17 bases between. The CDR3 runs to 15 residues. Germline V gives CDR1 LGHDT, CDR2 YNNKEL (reference sequence). The whole variable domain, filled in from reference TRBV3-1 and TRBJ1-2, reads DTAVSQTPKYLVTQMGNDKSIKCEQNLGHDTMYWYKQDSKKFLKIMFSYNNKELIINETVPNRFSPKSPDKAHLNLHINSLELGDSAVYFCASSPPPPLRYGYTFGSGTRLTVV.

The V call is TRBV18, the J call TRBJ2-6; a possible D gene is TRBD1 (7 bases). CDR3 length equals 19 residues. V gave up 2 bases and J gave up 0 bases, with 17 bases separating them. Germline-derived CDR1 and CDR2 are KGHSH and LQKENI. The CDR3 here is CASSPKGGQMSSGANVLTF. CDR3 in DNA: TGTGCCAGCTCACCAAAGGGGGGACAGATGAGCTCTGGGGCCAACGTCCTGACTTTC.

This clonotype showed up many times. Here the CDR3 reads CASSEGYSNQPQHF. The CDR3 coding sequence is TGTGCCAGCAGTGAGGGATATAGCAATCAGCCCCAGCATTTT. The chain uses TRBV2 and TRBJ1-5, with no clear D. Trimming shortened V by 3 bases and J by 0 bases, and 6 bases separated the two germline ends. CDR3 length: 14 amino acids. Germline V gene lookup returns CDR1 SNHLY and CDR2 FYNNEI.

In this sample, this clonotype turned up many times. V usage is TRBV29-1 and J usage is TRBJ2-7; 8 nucleotides line up with TRBD1. V was clipped by 8 bases and J by 2 bases; unmatched bases: 17. Germline V gene sequence: CDR1 SQVTM, CDR2 ANQGSEA. The CDR3 is 16 residues long. In DNA form, the CDR3 reads TGCAGCCCTCTAGGGGAGGACCGGGACAGGCCCTACGAGCAGTACTTC. This encodes CSPLGEDRDRPYEQYF.

This clonotype is labeled as medium-sized. The chain uses TRBV19 and TRBJ2-5; the D is unclear. CDR3 length: 13 residues. The germline V gene has CDR1 LNHDA and CDR2 SQIVND (reference sequence). The V and J ends lost 8 bases and 1 base respectively, with 11 bases between them. Here the CDR3 DNA reads TGTGCCAGTCGACGGGTCCCCCAAGAGACCCAGTACTTC. This sequence encodes CASRRVPQETQYF.

This clonotype was found many times. The chain is built from TRBV7-2 and TRBJ1-5; D not resolved. The CDR3 totals 13 residues. Germline V gives CDR1 SGHTA, CDR2 FQGNSA. The V end lost 5 bases, the J end lost 0 bases, and 5 bases lay between the germline ends. The CDR3 spells CASSSYSNQPQHF. The CDR3 DNA sequence: TGTGCCAGCAGCAGCTATAGCAATCAGCCCCAGCATTTT.

This clonotype has at least ten counts. The chain couples TRBV12-5 to TRBJ2-1, with 9 bases lining up with TRBD2. The V gene's germline CDR1 is LGHNT and CDR2 FRNRAP. There are 18 residues in the CDR3. V lost 0 bases to trimming and J lost 7 bases; unmatched junction nucleotides: 13. For the CDR3, the DNA is TGTGCTAGTGGTTTGGTAGTCCTAGCGGGAAATTTATGGAATGAGCAGTTCTTC. Translating gives CASGLVVLAGNLWNEQFF.

This clonotype has a count of ten or more. This rearrangement joins TRBV11-2 to TRBJ2-1, with 14 positions matching TRBD2. This CDR3 comprises 17 residues. The germline V gene has CDR1 SGHAT and CDR2 FQNNGV. Trimming cost V 1 base and J 9 bases; bases outside gene matches: 8. The CDR3 loop is CASSLAGTSGSLSEQFF. The CDR3 nucleotides read TGTGCCAGCAGCTTAGCTGGGACTAGCGGGAGCTTGAGTGAGCAGTTCTTC. Based on the CDR3 plus reference TRBV11-2 and TRBJ2-1, the full variable domain is EAGVAQSPRYKIIEKRQSVAFWCNPISGHATLYWYQQILGQGPKLLIQFQNNGVVDDSQLPKDRFSAERLKGVDSTLKIQPAKLEDSAVYLCASSLAGTSGSLSEQFFGPGTRLTVL.

This clonotype is labeled as medium-sized. The J gene is TRBJ1-1, the V gene TRBV20-1; TRBD1 might be the D (5 bases). The CDR3 covers 12 residues. V lost 5 bases to trimming and J lost 5 bases, with 12 bases between them. Germline assignment: CDR1 DFQATT and CDR2 SNEGSKA (reference sequence). CDR3 protein: CSAGRDQTEAFF. CDR3 bases: TGCAGTGCTGGCAGGGATCAAACTGAAGCTTTCTTT.

This clonotype has a handful of counts. The chain carries TRBV20-1 and TRBJ2-1; 7 nucleotides align to TRBD2. CDR1 and CDR2 from the germline V gene are DFQATT and SNEGSKA (reference sequence). CDR3 length equals 19 residues. Trimming removed 1 base from V and 0 bases from J; junction bases left unmatched: 15. CDR3 residues: CSARGAGGRVPDSYNEQFF. CDR3 nucleotides: TGCAGTGCTAGAGGCGCCGGGGGGAGGGTCCCTGACTCCTACAATGAGCAGTTCTTC.

By sample share, this clonotype is medium-sized. The chain recombines TRBV12-3 or TRBV12-4 with TRBJ1-1, with D uncertain. V was shortened by 3 bases and J by 0 bases, with 14 bases between the two germline ends. The CDR3 runs 16 residues. CDR3 sequence reads: CASSLGVRFMNTEAFF. The DNA of the CDR3 is TGTGCCAGCAGTTTGGGCGTTCGGTTTATGAACACTGAAGCTTTCTTT.

The chain is built from TRBV20-1 and TRBJ2-3; TRBD2 agrees at 10 bases. Germline V gene data show CDR1 as DFQATT and CDR2 as SNEGSKA (reference sequence). After removal of 5 bases from V and 0 bases from J, the junction contained 5 bases not matched to a gene. The CDR3 has 15 amino acids. As DNA, the CDR3 is TGCAGTGCTCGCGGGACTAGCGTTAGCACAGATACGCAGTATTTT. Protein product: CSARGTSVSTDTQYF.

This clonotype was counted many times. The V gene is TRBV7-8, the J gene TRBJ1-1; D is perhaps TRBD1 (6 bases). The CDR3 is 15 residues long. The ends were cut back, 2 bases at V and 3 bases at J, with 13 bases in the middle. CDR1 and CDR2 from the germline V gene are SGHVS and FQNEAQ. The CDR3 is CASSLLWGADTEAFF. In DNA, the CDR3 is TGTGCCAGCAGCTTATTGTGGGGGGCAGACACTGAAGCTTTCTTT. The variable domain in full, with the rest retrieved from reference TRBV7-8 and TRBJ1-1, is GAGVSQSPRYKVAKRGQDVALRCDPISGHVSLFWYQQALGQGPEFLTYFQNEAQLDKSGLPSDRFFAERPEGSVSTLKIQRTQQEDSAVYLCASSLLWGADTEAFFGQGTRLTVV.

This clonotype was seen many times. This sequence joins TRBV4-1 and TRBJ1-4; D unresolved. Germline V gene lookup returns CDR1 MGHRA and CDR2 YSYEKL. The germline V and J ends were trimmed by 1 base and 2 bases, with 11 bases remaining between them. The CDR3 totals 16 residues. The CDR3 coding sequence is TGCGCCAGCAGCCAAGGGTCGGGGTCCACTAATGAAAAACTGTTTTTT. Amino acid sequence: CASSQGSGSTNEKLFF.

This clonotype came up many times. The CDR3 region has the DNA TGTGCCAGCAGTACGATCGTGGCCACTAAGCCCCAGCATTTT. Amino acids: CASSTIVATKPQHF. The chain couples TRBV28 to TRBJ1-5; D not resolved. Looked up from germline, CDR1 is MDHEN and CDR2 is SYDVKM. Trimming pared 5 bases from V and 8 bases from J, leaving 16 bases between. This CDR3 spans 14 amino acids.

Within the sample, this clonotype is medium-sized (0.01 to 0.1%). The CDR3: CASRLPSTNTEAFF. Here the CDR3 DNA reads TGTGCCAGCAGACTCCCCTCAACGAACACTGAAGCTTTCTTT. The chain uses TRBV28 and TRBJ1-1; D is uncertain. The CDR3 consists of 14 residues. The germline V gene encodes CDR1 MDHEN and CDR2 SYDVKM. Trimming took off 6 bases at V and 1 base at J, with 12 bases between the two ends. Drawing the rest from reference TRBV28 and TRBJ1-1, the complete variable domain is DVKVTQSSRYLVKRTGEKVFLECVQDMDHENMFWYRQDPGLGLRLIYFSYDVKMKEKGDIPEGYSVSREKKERFSLILESASTNQTSMYLCASRLPSTNTEAFFGQGTRLTVV.

This clonotype is medium-sized (0.01 to 0.1%) in the sample. CDR3 in amino acids: CAWSENLGNEQFF. The CDR3 bases are TGTGCCTGGAGTGAAAACCTAGGGAATGAGCAGTTCTTC. The chain recombines TRBV30 with TRBJ2-1; D is uncertain. V was clipped by 1 base and J by 7 bases, with 11 bases between them. Germline CDR1 is GTSNPN and CDR2 is SVGIG (reference sequence). CDR3 length: 13 amino acids.

This clonotype was recorded at least ten times. This chain connects TRBV18 to TRBJ1-5; D possibly corresponds to TRBD1 (5 bases). CDR3 length equals 16 residues. The germline V and J ends were trimmed by 5 bases and 3 bases, with 17 bases remaining between them. Germline CDR1 KGHSH, CDR2 LQKENI. CDR3 sequence: CASSAGRGSDNQPQHF. DNA for the CDR3: TGTGCCAGCTCAGCGGGACGGGGGTCTGACAATCAGCCCCAGCATTTT.